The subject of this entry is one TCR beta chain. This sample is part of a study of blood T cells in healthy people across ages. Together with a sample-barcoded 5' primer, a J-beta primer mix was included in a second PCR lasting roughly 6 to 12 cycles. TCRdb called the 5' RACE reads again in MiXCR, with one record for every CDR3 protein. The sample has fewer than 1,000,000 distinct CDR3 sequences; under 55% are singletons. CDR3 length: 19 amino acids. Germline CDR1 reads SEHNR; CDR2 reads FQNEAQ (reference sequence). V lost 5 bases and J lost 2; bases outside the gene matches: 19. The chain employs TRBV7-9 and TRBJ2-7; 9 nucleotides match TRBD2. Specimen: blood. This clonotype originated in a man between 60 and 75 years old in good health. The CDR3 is CASSSPSTLVAGATYEQYF. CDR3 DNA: TGTGCCAGCAGCAGCCCTTCAACCTTGGTAGCGGGGGCCACCTACGAGCAGTACTTC.